The clone carrying this T cell receptor (beta chain) was seen once. Its antigen remains unidentified. Possible read error: a much larger clone is one base away. This record comes from a study of identical twins. Whole-study results and caveats: Within monozygotic twins, out-of-frame TCR alpha sharing was underestimated by the models.

After template switching added a universal primer site, the resulting cDNA carried unique molecular identifiers. TCRdb used MiXCR to reprocess the 5' RACE reads, holding one entry per CDR3 protein. In the table there are hundreds of thousands of distinct CDR3 sequences, 7% to 8.5% of which are singletons. Per germline, CDR1 DFQATT and CDR2 SNEGSKA (reference sequence). The CDR3 has 13 residues. The sample was also reused in another study, on yellow fever vaccine responses in identical twins.

This receptor was obtained from a young woman in good health. The chain couples TRBV20-1 to TRBJ2-1, with D possibly being TRBD2 (6 bases). What was sequenced was CD8+ T cells sorted from blood. The CDR3 loop reads CSTRRLEDNEQFF. In DNA form, the CDR3 reads TGCAGTACTAGACGACTAGAAGACAATGAGCAGTTCTTC.